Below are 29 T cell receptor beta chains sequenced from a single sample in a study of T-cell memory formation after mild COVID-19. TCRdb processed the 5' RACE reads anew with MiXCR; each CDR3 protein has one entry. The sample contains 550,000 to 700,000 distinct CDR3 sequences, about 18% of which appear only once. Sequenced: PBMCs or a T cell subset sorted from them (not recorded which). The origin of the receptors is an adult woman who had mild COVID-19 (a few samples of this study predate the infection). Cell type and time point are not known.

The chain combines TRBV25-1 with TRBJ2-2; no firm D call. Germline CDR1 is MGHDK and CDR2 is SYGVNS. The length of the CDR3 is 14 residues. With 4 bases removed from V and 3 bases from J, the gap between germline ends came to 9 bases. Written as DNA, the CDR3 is TGTGCCAGCAGTGGGACCACTTACACCGGGGAGCTGTTTTTT. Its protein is CASSGTTYTGELFF. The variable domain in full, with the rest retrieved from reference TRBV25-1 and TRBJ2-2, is EADIYQTPRYLVIGTGKKITLECSQTMGHDKMYWYQQDPGMELHLIHYSYGVNSTEKGDLSSESTVSRIRTEHFPLTLESARPSHTSQYLCASSGTTYTGELFFGEGSRLTVL.

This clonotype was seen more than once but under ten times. The CDR3 loop is CASRTLPNTEAFF. The DNA of the CDR3 is TGCGCCAGCAGGACACTCCCGAACACTGAAGCTTTCTTT. The rearrangement uses TRBV4-1 and TRBJ1-1; D gene unclear. CDR3 length: 13 residues. Germline CDR1 and CDR2: MGHRA and YSYEKL. The V and J ends lost 6 bases and 1 base respectively, with 9 bases between them.

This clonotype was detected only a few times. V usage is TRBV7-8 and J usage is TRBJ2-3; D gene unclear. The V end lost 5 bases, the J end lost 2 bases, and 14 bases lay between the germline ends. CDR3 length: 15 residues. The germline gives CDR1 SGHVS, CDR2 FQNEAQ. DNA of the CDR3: TGTGCCAGCAGCCCCACCGTCGGCCACACAGATACGCAGTATTTT. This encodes CASSPTVGHTDTQYF.

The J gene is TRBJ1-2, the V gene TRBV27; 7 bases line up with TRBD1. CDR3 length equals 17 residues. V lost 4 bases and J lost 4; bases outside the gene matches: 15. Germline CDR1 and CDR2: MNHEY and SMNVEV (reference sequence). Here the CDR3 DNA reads TGTGCCAGCAGTTGGACAGGACACCTAGGTCCCTTCTATGGCTACACCTTC. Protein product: CASSWTGHLGPFYGYTF.

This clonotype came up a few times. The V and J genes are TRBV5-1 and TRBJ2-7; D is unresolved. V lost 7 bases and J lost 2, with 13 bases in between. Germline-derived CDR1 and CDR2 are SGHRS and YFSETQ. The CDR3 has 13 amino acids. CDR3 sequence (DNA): TGCGCCAGCGGACGAAGGGAAGCCTACGAGCAGTACTTC. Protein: CASGRREAYEQYF.

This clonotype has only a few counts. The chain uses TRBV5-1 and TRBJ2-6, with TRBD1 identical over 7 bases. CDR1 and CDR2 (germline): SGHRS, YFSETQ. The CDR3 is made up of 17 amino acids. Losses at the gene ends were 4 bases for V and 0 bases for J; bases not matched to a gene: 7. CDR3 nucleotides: TGCGCCAGCAGCACCGGGACAGTTCTCTCTGGGGCCAACGTCCTGACTTTC. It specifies CASSTGTVLSGANVLTF. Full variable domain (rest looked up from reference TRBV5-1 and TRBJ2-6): KAGVTQTPRYLIKTRGQQVTLSCSPISGHRSVSWYQQTPGQGLQFLFEYFSETQRNKGNFPGRFSGRQFSNSRSEMNVSTLELGDSALYLCASSTGTVLSGANVLTFGAGSRLTVL.

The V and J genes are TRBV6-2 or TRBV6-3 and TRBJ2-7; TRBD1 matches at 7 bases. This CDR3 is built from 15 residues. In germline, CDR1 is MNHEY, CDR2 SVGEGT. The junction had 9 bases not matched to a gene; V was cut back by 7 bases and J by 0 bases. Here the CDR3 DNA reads TGTGCCAGCACCGACAGGGCCACGAGCTCCTACGAGCAGTACTTC. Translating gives CASTDRATSSYEQYF.

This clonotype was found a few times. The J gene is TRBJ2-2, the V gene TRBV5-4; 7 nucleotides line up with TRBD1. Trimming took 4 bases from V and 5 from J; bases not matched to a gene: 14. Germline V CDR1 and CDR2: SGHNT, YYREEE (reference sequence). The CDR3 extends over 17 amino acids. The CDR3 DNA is TGTGCCAGCAGCCCAGACATAGACAGGGCCCGTACCGGGGAGCTGTTTTTT. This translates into CASSPDIDRARTGELFF.

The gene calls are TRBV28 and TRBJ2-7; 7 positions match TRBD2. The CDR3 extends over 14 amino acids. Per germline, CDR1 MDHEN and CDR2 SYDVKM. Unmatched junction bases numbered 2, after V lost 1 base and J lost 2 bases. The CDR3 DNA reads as TGTGCCAGCAGTTTATTTGCGGGAGCCTACGAGCAGTACTTC. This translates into CASSLFAGAYEQYF.

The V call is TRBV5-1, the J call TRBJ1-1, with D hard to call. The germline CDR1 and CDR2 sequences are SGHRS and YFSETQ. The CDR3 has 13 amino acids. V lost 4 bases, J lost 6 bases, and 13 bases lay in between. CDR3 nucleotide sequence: TGCGCCAGCAGCGGAGGGCATGGCCCTGAAGCTTTCTTT. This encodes CASSGGHGPEAFF.

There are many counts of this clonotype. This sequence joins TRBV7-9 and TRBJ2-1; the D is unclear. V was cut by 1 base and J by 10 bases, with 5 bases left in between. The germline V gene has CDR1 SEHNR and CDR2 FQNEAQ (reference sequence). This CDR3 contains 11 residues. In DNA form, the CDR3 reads TGTGCCAGCAGCTTAGTGCAGGAGCAGTTCTTC. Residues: CASSLVQEQFF.

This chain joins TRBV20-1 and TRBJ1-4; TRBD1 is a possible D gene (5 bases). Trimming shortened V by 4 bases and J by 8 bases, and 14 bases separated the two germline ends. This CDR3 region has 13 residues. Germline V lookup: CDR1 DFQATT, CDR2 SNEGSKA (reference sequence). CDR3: CSATHRGGEKLFF. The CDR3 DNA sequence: TGCAGTGCTACCCACCGGGGGGGGGAAAAACTGTTTTTT.

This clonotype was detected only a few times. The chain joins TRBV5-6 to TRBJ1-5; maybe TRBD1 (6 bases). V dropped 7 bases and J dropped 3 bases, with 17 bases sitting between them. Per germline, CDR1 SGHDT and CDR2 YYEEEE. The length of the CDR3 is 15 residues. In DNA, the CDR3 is TGTGCCAGCGGGAAAGGGGGGATGAACAATCAGCCCCAGCATTTT. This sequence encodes CASGKGGMNNQPQHF.

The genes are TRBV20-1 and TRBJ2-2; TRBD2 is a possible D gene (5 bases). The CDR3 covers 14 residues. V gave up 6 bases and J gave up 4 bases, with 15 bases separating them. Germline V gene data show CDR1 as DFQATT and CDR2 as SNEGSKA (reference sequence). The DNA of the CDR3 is TGCAGTGCCAGACGAGGGTCGGGCACCGGGGAGCTGTTTTTT. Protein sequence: CSARRGSGTGELFF.

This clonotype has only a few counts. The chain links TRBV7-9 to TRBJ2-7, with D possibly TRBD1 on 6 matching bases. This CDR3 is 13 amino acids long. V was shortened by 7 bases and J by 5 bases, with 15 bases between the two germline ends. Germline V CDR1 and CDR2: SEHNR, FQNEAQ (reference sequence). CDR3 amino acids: CASNSGTKNEQYF. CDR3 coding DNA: TGTGCCAGCAACTCCGGGACAAAAAACGAGCAGTACTTC.

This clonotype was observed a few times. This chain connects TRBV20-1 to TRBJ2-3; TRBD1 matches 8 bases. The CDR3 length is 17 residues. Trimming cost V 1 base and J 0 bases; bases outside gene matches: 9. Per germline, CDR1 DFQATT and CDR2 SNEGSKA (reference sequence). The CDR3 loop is CSARVVGTGQSTDTQYF. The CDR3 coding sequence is TGCAGTGCTAGAGTAGTCGGGACAGGACAAAGCACAGATACGCAGTATTTT.

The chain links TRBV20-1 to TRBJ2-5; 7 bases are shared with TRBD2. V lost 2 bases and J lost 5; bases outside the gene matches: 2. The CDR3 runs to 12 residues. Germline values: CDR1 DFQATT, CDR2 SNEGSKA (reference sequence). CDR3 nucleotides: TGCAGTGCTAGACTGGGAGGGGAGACCCAGTACTTC. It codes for CSARLGGETQYF.

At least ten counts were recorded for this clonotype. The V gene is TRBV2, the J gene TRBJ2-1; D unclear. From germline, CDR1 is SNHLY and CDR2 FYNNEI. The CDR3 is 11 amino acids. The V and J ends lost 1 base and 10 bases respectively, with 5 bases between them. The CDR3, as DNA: TGTGCCAGCAGTGAAGTGAGGGAGCAGTTCTTC. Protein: CASSEVREQFF.

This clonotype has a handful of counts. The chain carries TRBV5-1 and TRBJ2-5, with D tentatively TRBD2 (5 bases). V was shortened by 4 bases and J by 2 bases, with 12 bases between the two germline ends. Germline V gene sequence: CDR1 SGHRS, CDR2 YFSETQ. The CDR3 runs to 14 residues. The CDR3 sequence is CASSRSGIQETQYF. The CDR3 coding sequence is TGCGCCAGCAGCCGATCCGGGATTCAAGAGACCCAGTACTTC.

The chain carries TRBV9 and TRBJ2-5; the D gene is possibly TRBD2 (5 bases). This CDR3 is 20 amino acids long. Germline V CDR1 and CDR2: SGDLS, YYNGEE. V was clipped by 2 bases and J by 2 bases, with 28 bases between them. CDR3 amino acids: CASSVGRLEESPTWQETQYF. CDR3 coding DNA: TGTGCCAGCAGCGTTGGGCGCCTGGAGGAGTCCCCAACCTGGCAAGAGACCCAGTACTTC. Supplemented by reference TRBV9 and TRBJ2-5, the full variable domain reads DSGVTQTPKHLITATGQRVTLRCSPRSGDLSVYWYQQSLDQGLQFLIQYYNGEERAKGNILERFSAQQFPDLHSELNLSSLELGDSALYFCASSVGRLEESPTWQETQYFGPGTRLLVL.

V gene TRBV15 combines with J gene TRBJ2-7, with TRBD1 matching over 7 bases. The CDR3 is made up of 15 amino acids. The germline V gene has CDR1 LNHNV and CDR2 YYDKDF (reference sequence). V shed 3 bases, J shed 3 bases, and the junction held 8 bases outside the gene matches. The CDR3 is CATSRESGGYYEQYF. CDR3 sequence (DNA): TGTGCCACCAGCAGGGAATCAGGGGGATACTACGAGCAGTACTTC.

Written as DNA, the CDR3 is TGTGCCAGCTCACCACCGGGGGGGATGAAAGGCACAGATACGCAGTATTTT. Protein: CASSPPGGMKGTDTQYF. The rearrangement links TRBV18 to TRBJ2-3; TRBD2 agrees at 7 bases. The ends lost 0 bases at V and 1 base at J; junction bases unmatched: 7. CDR1 and CDR2 (germline): KGHSH, LQKENI. CDR3 size: 17 residues.

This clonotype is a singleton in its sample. The CDR3 protein is CASSIVGVTSTDTQYF. The CDR3 DNA follows: TGTGCCAGTAGTATAGTGGGGGTGACTAGCACAGATACGCAGTATTTT. The chain combines TRBV19 with TRBJ2-3, with D perhaps TRBD1 or TRBD2 (5 bases each). Looked up from germline, CDR1 is LNHDA and CDR2 is SQIVND (reference sequence). This CDR3 contains 16 residues. Trimming shortened V by 1 base and J by 0 bases, and 11 bases separated the two germline ends. Combining the CDR3 with reference TRBV19 and TRBJ2-3 gives the whole variable domain DGGITQSPKYLFRKEGQNVTLSCEQNLNHDAMYWYRQDPGQGLRLIYYSQIVNDFQKGDIAEGYSVSREKKESFPLTVTSAQKNPTAFYLCASSIVGVTSTDTQYFGPGTRLTVL.

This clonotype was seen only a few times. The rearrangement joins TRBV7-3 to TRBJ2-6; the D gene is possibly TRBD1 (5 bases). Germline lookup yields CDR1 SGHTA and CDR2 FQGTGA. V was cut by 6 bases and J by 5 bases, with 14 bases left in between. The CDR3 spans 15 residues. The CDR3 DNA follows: TGTGCCAGCAGTAGTCAGGGTTTCTGGGCCAACGTCCTGACTTTC. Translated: CASSSQGFWANVLTF.

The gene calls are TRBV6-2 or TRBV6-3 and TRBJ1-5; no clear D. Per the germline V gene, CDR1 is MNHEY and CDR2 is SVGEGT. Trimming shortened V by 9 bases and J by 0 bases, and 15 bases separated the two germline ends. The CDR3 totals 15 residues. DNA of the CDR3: TGTGCCAGTACGAGTACGGGGAATAGCAATCAGCCCCAGCATTTT. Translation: CASTSTGNSNQPQHF.

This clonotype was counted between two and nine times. DNA of the CDR3: TGCGCCAGCAGCCCCGGGGACGGATCCAGCTCCTACGAGCAGTACTTC. It encodes CASSPGDGSSSYEQYF. The chain couples TRBV4-1 to TRBJ2-7; possibly TRBD1 or TRBD2 for D (5 bases each). Trimming pared 4 bases from V and 0 bases from J, leaving 16 bases between. In germline, CDR1 is MGHRA, CDR2 YSYEKL. The CDR3 has 16 residues.

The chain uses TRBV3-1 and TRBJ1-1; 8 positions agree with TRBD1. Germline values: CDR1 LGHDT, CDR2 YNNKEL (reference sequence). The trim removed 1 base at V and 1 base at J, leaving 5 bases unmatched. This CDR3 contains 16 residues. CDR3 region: CASSQAGGLGNTEAFF. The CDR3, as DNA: TGTGCCAGCAGCCAAGCAGGGGGCCTGGGGAACACTGAAGCTTTCTTT.

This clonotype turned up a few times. The CDR3 nucleotides read TGTGCCAGCAGCAGGGGACAGGGCGTGGGCCAGCCCCAGCATTTT. Translation gives CASSRGQGVGQPQHF. The chain links TRBV7-9 to TRBJ1-5, with TRBD1 matching 9 bases. Germline CDR1 is SEHNR and CDR2 is FQNEAQ (reference sequence). This CDR3 contains 15 residues. V trimming: 5 bases; J trimming: 7 bases; junction bases outside the gene matches: 9. The full variable domain, in which reference TRBV7-9 and TRBJ1-5 provide the parts outside the CDR3, is DTGVSQNPRHKITKRGQNVTFRCDPISEHNRLYWYRQTLGQGPEFLTYFQNEAQLEKSRLLSDRFSAERPKGSFSTLEIQRTEQGDSAMYLCASSRGQGVGQPQHFGDGTRLSIL.

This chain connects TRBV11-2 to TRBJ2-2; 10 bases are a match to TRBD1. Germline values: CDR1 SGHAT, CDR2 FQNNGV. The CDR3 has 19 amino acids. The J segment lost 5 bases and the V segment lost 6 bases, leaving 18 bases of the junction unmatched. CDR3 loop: CASRTILDRGLFSTGELFF. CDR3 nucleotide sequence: TGTGCCAGCAGGACGATATTAGACAGGGGGCTTTTTAGTACCGGGGAGCTGTTTTTT.